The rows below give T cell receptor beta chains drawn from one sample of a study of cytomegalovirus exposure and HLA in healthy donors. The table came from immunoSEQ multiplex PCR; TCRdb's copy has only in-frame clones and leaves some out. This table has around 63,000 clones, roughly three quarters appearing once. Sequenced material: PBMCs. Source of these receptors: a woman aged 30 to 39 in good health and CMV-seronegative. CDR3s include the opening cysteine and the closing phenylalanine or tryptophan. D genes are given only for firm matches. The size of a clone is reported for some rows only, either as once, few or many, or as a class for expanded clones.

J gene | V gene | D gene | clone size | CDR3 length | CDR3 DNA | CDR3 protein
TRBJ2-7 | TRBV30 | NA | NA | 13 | TGTGCCTGGAGTGCAGAACAGGGATACGAGCAGTACTTC | CAWSAEQGYEQYF
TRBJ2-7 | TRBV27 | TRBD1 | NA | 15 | TGTGCCAGCAGAAAGACCGGGACAGGGTTTTACGAGCAGTACTTC | CASRKTGTGFYEQYF
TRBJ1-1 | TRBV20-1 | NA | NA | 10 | TGCAGTGCTGCGCGAACTGAAGCTTTCTTT | CSAARTEAFF
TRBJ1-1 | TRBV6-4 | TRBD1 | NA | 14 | TGTGCCAGCACTCGGGACAGCCTAGGGACTGAAGTTTTCTTT | CASTRDSLGTEVFF
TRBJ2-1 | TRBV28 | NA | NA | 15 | TGTGCCAGCAGTTCTGAGCGGGCTGAATACAATGAGCAGTTCTTC | CASSSERAEYNEQFF
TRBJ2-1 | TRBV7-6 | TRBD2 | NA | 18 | TGTGCCAGCAGCTTAGGGGGACTAGCGGGACTTATTACAAGTGAGCAGTTCTTC | CASSLGGLAGLITSEQFF
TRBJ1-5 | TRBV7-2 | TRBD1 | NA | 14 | TGTGCCAGCAGCCCGACAGGGGGCGAACAGCCCCAGCATTTT | CASSPTGGEQPQHF
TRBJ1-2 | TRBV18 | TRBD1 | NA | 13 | TGTGCCAGCTCACAACAGGGGGGACATGGCTACACCTTC | CASSQQGGHGYTF
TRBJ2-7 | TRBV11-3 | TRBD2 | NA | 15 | TGTGCCAGCAGCCCCAGCGCGGGGGGGGTCTACGAGCAGTACTTC | CASSPSAGGVYEQYF
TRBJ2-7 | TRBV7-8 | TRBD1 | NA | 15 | TGTGCCAGCAGCTTAACGGACAGGGGGCATGGCGAGCAGTACTTC | CASSLTDRGHGEQYF
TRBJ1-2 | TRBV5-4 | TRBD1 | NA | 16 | TGTGCCAGCAGCACCGGACAGGGGGCATTGAGGGATGGCTACACCTTC | CASSTGQGALRDGYTF
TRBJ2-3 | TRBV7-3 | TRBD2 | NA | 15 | TGTGCCAGCGAGGAAGCGGGAGGGCCGAAAGATACGCAGTATTTT | CASEEAGGPKDTQYF
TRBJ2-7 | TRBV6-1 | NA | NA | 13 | TGTGCCAGCAGTGCCCCCAGGGGCTACGAGCAGTACTTC | CASSAPRGYEQYF
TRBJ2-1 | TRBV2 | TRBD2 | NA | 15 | TGTGCCAGCACTACCGGGAGGGGCTCCTACAATGAGCAGTTCTTC | CASTTGRGSYNEQFF
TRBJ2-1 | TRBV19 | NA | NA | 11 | TGTGCCAGTAGAGGAGCCGGGGAGCAGTTCTTC | CASRGAGEQFF
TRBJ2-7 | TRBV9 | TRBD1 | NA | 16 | TGTGCCAGCAGCGTAGCCACCGAGCTCCAGGGGGACGAGCAGTACTTC | CASSVATELQGDEQYF
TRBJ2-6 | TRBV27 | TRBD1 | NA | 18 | TGTGCCAGCGGATTTACCGGGACAGGACGCCCTGGGGCCAACGTCCTGACTTTC | CASGFTGTGRPGANVLTF
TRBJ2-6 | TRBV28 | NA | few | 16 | TGTGCCACCTGGAAGGGGGATAGCTCTGGGGCCAACGTCCTGACTTTC | CATWKGDSSGANVLTF
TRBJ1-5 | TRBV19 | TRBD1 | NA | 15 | TGTGCCAGTAGACTGGGACAGGGGGCAGTTCAGCCCCAGCATTTT | CASRLGQGAVQPQHF
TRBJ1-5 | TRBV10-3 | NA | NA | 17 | TGTGCCATCAGTGAGAGCGGGACGGATTATAGCAATCAGCCCCAGCATTTT | CAISESGTDYSNQPQHF
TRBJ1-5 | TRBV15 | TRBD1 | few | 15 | TGTGCCACCAGCACCCAGGACAGGGGGCGACAGCCCCAGCATTTT | CATSTQDRGRQPQHF
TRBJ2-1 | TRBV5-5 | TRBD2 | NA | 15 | TGTGCCAGCAGCGTGGGACTAGCAAAAGGGAATGAGCAGTTCTTC | CASSVGLAKGNEQFF
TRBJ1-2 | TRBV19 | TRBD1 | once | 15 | TGTGCCAGTAGTACTGACAGGGGGTTTAGCTATGGCTACACCTTC | CASSTDRGFSYGYTF
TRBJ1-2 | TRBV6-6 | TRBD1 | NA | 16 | TGTGCCAGCAGCCTTTCCCCGGGACAGAGTTCTATGGGCTACACCTTC | CASSLSPGQSSMGYTF
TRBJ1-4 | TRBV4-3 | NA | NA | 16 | TGCGCCAGCAGCCAAGATATGGACACAACTAATGAAAAACTGTTTTTT | CASSQDMDTTNEKLFF
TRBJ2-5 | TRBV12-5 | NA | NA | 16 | TGTGCTAGTGGTTTGGTATTGACACGGGACTTAGAGACCCAGTACTTC | CASGLVLTRDLETQYF